This T cell receptor (beta chain) came from a study of blood T cell repertoires in COVID-19. Clones were read by immunoSEQ multiplex PCR, and TCRdb kept only the in-frame ones, dropping some. The sample has 100,000 to 120,000 clones, roughly 82% seen once. The TCR originated in a woman aged 55-69 years with acute or convalescent COVID-19. The sequencing input was peripheral blood.

CDR3 residues: CASSPTVYNSPLHF. The CDR3, as DNA: TGCGCCAGCAGCCCTACAGTCTATAATTCACCCCTCCACTTT. The chain is built from TRBV5-1 and TRBJ1-6; no definite D call. Per germline, CDR1 SGHRS and CDR2 YFSETQ. CDR3 size: 14 residues. The V end lost 4 bases, the J end lost 3 bases, and 8 bases lay between the germline ends.